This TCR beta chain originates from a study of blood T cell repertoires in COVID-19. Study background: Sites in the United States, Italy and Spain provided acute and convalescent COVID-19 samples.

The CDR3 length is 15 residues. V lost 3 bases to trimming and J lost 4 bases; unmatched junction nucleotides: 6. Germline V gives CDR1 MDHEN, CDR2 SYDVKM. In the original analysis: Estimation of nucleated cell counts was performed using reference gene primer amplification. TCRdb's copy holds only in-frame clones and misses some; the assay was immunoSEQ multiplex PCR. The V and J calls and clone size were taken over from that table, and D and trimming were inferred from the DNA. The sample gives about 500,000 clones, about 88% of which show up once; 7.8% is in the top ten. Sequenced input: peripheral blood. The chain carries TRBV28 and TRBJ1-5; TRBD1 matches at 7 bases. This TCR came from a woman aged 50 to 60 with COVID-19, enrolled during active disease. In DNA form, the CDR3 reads TGTGCCAGCAGTTTGCCCGACAGGGTGAATCAGCCCCAGCATTTT. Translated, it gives CASSLPDRVNQPQHF.